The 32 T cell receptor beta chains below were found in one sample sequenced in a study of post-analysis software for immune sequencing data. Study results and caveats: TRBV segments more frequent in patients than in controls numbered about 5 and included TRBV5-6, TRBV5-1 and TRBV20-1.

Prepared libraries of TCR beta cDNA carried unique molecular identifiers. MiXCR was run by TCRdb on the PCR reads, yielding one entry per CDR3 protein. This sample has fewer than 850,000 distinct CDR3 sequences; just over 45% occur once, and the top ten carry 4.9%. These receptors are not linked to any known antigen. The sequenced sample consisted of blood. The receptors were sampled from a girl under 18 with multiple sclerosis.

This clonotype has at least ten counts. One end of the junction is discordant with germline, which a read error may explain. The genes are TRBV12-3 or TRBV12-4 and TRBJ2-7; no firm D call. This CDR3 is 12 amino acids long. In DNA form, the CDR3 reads TGTGCCAGCAGCTTAGGGACCTACGAGCAGTACTTC. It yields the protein CASSLGTYEQYF.

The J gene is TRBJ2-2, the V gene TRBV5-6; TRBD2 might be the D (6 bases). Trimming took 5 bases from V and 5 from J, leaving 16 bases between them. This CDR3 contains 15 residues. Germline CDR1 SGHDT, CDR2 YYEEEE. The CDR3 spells CASRAGLGGTGELFF. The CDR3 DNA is TGTGCCAGCAGAGCGGGTCTCGGGGGAACCGGGGAGCTGTTTTTT.

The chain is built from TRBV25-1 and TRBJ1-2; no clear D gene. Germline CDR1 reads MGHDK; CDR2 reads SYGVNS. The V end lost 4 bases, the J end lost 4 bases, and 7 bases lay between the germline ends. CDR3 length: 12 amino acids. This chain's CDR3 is CASSGAVYGYTF. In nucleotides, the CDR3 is TGTGCCAGCAGTGGGGCGGTCTATGGCTACACCTTC.

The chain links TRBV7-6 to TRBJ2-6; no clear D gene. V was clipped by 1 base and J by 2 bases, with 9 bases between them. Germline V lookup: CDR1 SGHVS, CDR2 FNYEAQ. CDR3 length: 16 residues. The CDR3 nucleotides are TGTGCCAGCAGCTTAGGAGGAGAGGCTGGGGCCAACGTCCTGACTTTC. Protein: CASSLGGEAGANVLTF.

DNA of the CDR3: TGTGCCAGCAGTTTAGGAGCCGGGGCACGTACCTACGAGCAGTACTTC. Its translation is CASSLGAGARTYEQYF. The chain couples TRBV27 to TRBJ2-7, with D possibly called TRBD1 or TRBD2 (5 bases each). The V gene lost 2 bases and the J gene lost 2 bases, with 16 bases spanning the gap. From germline, CDR1 is MNHEY and CDR2 SMNVEV (reference sequence). The CDR3 has 16 residues.

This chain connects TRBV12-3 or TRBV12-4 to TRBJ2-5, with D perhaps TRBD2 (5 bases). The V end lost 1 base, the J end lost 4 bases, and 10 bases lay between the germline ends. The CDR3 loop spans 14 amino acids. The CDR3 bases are TGTGCCAGCAGTTTAGGAGGGTTCGGAGAGACCCAGTACTTC. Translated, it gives CASSLGGFGETQYF.

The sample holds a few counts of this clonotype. The CDR3 DNA sequence: TGTGCCAGCAGTTCCAGGGTTGAACCCTACAATGAGCAGTTCTTC. It is translated as CASSSRVEPYNEQFF. The rearrangement joins TRBV28 to TRBJ2-1, with D perhaps TRBD1 (5 bases). CDR3 length: 15 amino acids. The germline CDR1 and CDR2 sequences are MDHEN and SYDVKM. V shed 4 bases and J shed 2 bases, with 12 bases lying between them.

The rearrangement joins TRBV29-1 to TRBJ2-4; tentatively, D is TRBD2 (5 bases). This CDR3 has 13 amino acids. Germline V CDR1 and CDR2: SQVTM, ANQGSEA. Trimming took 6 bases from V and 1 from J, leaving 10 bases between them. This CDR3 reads CSVDGGAKNIQYF. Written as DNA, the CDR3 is TGCAGCGTGGACGGCGGGGCCAAAAACATTCAGTACTTC.

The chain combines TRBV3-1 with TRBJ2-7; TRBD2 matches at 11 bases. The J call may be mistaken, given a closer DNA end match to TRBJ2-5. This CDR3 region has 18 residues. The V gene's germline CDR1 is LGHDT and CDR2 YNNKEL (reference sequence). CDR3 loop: CASSQDTSGSYVIETQYF. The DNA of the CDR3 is TGTGCCAGCAGCCAAGATACTAGCGGGAGTTACGTTATCGAGACCCAGTACTTC.

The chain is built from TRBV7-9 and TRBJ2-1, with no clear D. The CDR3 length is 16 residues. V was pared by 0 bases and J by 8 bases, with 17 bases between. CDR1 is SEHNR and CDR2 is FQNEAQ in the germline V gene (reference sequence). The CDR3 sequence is CASSLASSQINDEQFF. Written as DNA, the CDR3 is TGTGCCAGCAGCTTAGCTTCCAGCCAAATAAACGATGAGCAGTTCTTC.

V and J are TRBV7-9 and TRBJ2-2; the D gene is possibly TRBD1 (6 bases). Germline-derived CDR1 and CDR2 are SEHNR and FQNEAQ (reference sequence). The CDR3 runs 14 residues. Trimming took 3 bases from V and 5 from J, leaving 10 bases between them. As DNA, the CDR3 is TGTGCCAGCAGCTTTGCTGACAGGACCGGGGAGCTGTTTTTT. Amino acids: CASSFADRTGELFF.

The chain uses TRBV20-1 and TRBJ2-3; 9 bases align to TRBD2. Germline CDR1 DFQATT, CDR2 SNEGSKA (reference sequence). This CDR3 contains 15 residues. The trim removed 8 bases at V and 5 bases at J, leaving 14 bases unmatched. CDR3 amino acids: CSPREIAGVVDTQYF. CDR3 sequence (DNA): TGCAGTCCCCGAGAGATAGCGGGAGTCGTAGATACGCAGTATTTT.

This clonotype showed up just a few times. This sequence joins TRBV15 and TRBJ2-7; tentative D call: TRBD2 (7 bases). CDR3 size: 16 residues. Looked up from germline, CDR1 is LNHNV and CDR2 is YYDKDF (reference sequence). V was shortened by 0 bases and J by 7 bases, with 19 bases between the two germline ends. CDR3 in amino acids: CATSRERGGGSREQYF. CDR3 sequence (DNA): TGTGCCACCAGCAGAGAGAGGGGAGGGGGAAGTAGAGAGCAGTACTTC.

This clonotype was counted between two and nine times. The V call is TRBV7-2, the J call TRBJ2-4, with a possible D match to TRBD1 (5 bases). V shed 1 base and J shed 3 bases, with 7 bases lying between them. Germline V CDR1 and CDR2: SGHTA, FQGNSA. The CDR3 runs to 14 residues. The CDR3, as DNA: TGTGCCAGCAGCTTAGACGACAGCAAAAACATTCAGTACTTC. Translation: CASSLDDSKNIQYF.

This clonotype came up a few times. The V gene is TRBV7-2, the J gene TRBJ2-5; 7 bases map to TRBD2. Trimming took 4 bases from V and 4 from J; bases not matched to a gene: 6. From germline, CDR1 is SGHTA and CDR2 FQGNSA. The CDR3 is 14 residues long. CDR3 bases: TGTGCCAGCAGCTCAATCGGGGGGTTAGAGACCCAGTACTTC. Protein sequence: CASSSIGGLETQYF.

The CDR3 loop is CATSVGGQRPNEQYF. CDR3 DNA sequence: TGTGCCACCAGCGTAGGGGGACAGCGTCCCAATGAGCAGTACTTC. The chain couples TRBV15 to TRBJ2-7; 7 bases line up with TRBD1. Trimming took 5 bases from V and 7 from J; bases not matched to a gene: 14. The CDR3 runs to 15 residues. Germline V lookup: CDR1 LNHNV, CDR2 YYDKDF (reference sequence).

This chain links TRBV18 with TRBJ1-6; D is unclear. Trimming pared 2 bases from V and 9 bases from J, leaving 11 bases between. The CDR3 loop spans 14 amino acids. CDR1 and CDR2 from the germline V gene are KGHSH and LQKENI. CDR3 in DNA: TGTGCCAGCTCACCAGGACTCGCGGGTTCACCCCTCCACTTT. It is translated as CASSPGLAGSPLHF.

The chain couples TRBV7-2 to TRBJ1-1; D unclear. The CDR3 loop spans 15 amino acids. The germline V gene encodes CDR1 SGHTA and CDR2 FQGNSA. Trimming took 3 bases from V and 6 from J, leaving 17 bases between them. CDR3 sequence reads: CASSFERAGMAEAFF. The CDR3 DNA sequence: TGTGCCAGCAGCTTTGAGAGGGCCGGAATGGCTGAAGCTTTCTTT.

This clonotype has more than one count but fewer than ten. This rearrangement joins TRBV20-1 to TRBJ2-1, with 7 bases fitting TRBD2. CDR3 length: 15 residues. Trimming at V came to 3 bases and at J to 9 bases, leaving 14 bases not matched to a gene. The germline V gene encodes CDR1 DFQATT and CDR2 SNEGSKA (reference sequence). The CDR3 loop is CSASRGDYSPSEQFF. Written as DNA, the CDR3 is TGCAGTGCTAGCCGCGGGGACTACAGCCCAAGTGAGCAGTTCTTC.

CDR3 sequence (DNA): TGCAGTGCTAGCCCCCGCGACAGGTCGGACGAGCAGTACTTC. It encodes CSASPRDRSDEQYF. The chain recombines TRBV20-1 with TRBJ2-7; D might be TRBD1 (6 bases). Per the germline V gene, CDR1 is DFQATT and CDR2 is SNEGSKA (reference sequence). The CDR3 is 14 amino acids. Trimming pared 3 bases from V and 5 bases from J, leaving 17 bases between.

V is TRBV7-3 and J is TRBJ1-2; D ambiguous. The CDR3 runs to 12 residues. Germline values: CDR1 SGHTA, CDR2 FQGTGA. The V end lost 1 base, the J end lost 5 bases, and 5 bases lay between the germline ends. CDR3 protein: CASSLIIYGYTF. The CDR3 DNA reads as TGTGCCAGCAGCTTAATAATTTATGGCTACACCTTC.

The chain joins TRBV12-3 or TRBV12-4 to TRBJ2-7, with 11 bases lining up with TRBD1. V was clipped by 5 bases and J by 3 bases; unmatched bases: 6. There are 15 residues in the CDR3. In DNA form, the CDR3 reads TGTGCCAGCAGTCGATCCGGGACAGGGGGCTACGAGCAGTACTTC. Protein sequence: CASSRSGTGGYEQYF.

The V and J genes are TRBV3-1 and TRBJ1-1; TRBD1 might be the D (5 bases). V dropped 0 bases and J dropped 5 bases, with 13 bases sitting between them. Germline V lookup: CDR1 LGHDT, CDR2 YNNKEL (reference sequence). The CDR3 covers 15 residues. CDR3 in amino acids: CASSQDRGAQTEAFF. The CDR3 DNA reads TGTGCCAGCAGCCAAGATCGAGGGGCTCAGACTGAAGCTTTCTTT.

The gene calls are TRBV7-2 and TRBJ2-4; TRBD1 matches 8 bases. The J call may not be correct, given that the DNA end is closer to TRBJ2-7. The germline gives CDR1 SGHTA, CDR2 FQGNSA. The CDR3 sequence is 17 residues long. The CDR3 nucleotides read TGTGCCAGCAGCTTAGCGCTGGTGGGACAGGTCCCTTACGAGCAGTACTTC. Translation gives CASSLALVGQVPYEQYF.

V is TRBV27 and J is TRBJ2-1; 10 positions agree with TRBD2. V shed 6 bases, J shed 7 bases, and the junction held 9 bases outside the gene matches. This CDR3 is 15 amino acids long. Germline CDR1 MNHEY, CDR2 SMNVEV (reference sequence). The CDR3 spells CASSLPSGSKNEQFF. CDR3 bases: TGTGCCAGCAGCCTTCCTAGCGGGAGCAAGAATGAGCAGTTCTTC.

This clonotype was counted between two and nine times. The CDR3 here is CASSLKDRVTEAFF. The CDR3 bases are TGTGCCAGCAGCTTAAAAGACCGTGTCACTGAAGCTTTCTTT. The rearrangement joins TRBV7-2 to TRBJ1-1; D is unclear. V lost 2 bases to trimming and J lost 4 bases, with 11 bases between them. The CDR3 length is 14 residues. Germline V gives CDR1 SGHTA, CDR2 FQGNSA.

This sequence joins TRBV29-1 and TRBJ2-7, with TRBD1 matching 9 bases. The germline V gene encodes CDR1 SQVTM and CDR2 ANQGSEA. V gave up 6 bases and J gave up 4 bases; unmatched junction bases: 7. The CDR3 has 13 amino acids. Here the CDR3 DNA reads TGCAGCGTGCGTCCCGGGACAGGGTACGAGCAGTACTTC. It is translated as CSVRPGTGYEQYF.

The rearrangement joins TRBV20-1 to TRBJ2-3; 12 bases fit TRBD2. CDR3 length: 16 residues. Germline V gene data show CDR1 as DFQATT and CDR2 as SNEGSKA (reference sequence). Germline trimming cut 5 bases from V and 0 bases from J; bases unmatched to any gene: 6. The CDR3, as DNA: TGCAGTGCTTCTAAAGGACTAGCGGGGAGCACAGATACGCAGTATTTT. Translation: CSASKGLAGSTDTQYF.

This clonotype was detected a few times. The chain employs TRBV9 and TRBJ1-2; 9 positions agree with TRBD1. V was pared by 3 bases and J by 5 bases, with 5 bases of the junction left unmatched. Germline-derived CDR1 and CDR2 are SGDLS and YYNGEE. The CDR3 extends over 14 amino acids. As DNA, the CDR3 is TGTGCCAGCAGCGAGAGGGGACAGGGTTATGGCTACACCTTC. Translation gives CASSERGQGYGYTF. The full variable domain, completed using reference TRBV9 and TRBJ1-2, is DSGVTQTPKHLITATGQRVTLRCSPRSGDLSVYWYQQSLDQGLQFLIQYYNGEERAKGNILERFSAQQFPDLHSELNLSSLELGDSALYFCASSERGQGYGYTFGSGTRLTVV.

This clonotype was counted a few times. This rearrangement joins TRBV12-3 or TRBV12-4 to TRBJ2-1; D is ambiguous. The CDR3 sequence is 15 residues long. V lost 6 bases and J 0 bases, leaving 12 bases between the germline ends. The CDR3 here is CASSPEAASYNEQFF. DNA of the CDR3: TGTGCCAGCAGCCCTGAAGCCGCCTCCTACAATGAGCAGTTCTTC.

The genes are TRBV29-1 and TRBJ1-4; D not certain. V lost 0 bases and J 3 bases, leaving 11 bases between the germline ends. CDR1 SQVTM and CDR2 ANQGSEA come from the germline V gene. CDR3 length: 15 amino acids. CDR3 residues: CSVEETGMANEKLFF. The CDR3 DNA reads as TGCAGCGTTGAAGAAACGGGGATGGCTAATGAAAAACTGTTTTTT.

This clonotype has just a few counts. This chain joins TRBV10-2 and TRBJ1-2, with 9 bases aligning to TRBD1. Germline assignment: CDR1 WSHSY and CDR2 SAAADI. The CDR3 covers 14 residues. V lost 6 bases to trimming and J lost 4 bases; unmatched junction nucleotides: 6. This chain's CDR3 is CASRALDRGYGYTF. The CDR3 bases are TGCGCCAGCAGGGCCCTGGACAGGGGCTATGGCTACACCTTC.